The T cell receptor beta chain described here comes from a study of cytomegalovirus exposure and HLA in healthy donors. Regarding the study as a whole: According to a later analysis, donors in an Asian-associated ancestry cluster reportedly had fewer N-insertions than the roughly 630-donor mean. Researchers counted roughly 150 TCR beta chains as cytomegalovirus-associated. In a later analysis, TCR beta V- and J-gene trimming showed a link to a missense DCLRE1C variant.

Of note for this clone: Its matching antigen is unknown.

The PCR used 60 Vbeta and 13 Jbeta primers. The protocol was immunoSEQ multiplex PCR, while the TCRdb copy is restricted to in-frame clones and leaves out a portion. The sample records approximately 190,000 clones, about 85% being singletons. What was sequenced was PBMCs. This receptor was taken from a man aged 45 to 65 in good health and CMV-seronegative.

The DNA for the CDR3 is TGTGCCAGCAGCCAGGGGGGGAACACCGGGGAGCTGTTTTTT. Translated, it gives CASSQGGNTGELFF. This chain links TRBV7-9 with TRBJ2-2; perhaps TRBD1 as D (7 bases). The germline V gene encodes CDR1 SEHNR and CDR2 FQNEAQ (reference sequence). V was clipped by 5 bases and J by 1 base, with 8 bases between them. CDR3 length equals 14 residues. The complete variable domain, with remaining parts taken from reference TRBV7-9 and TRBJ2-2, reads DTGVSQNPRHKITKRGQNVTFRCDPISEHNRLYWYRQTLGQGPEFLTYFQNEAQLEKSRLLSDRFSAERPKGSFSTLEIQRTEQGDSAMYLCASSQGGNTGELFFGEGSRLTVL.